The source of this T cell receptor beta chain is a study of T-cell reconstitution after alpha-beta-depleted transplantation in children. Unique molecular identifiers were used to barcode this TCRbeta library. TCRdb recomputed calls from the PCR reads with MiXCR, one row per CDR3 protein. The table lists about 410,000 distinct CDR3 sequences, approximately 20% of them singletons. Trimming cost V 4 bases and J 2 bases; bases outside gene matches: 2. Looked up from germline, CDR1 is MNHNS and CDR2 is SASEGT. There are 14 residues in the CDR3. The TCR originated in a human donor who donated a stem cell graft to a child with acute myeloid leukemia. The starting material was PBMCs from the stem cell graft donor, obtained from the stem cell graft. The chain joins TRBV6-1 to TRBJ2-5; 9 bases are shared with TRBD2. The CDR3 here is CASSVAGAQETQYF. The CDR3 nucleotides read TGTGCCAGCAGTGTAGCGGGAGCGCAAGAGACCCAGTACTTC.